This TCR beta chain appears in the sequencing data of a study of cytomegalovirus exposure and HLA in healthy donors. This CDR3 is 14 amino acids long. Germline CDR1 SGHKS, CDR2 YYEKEE (reference sequence). With 4 bases clipped from V and 7 bases from J, the junction kept 5 bases outside the gene matches. It was with 60 Vbeta and 13 Jbeta primers that the PCR ran. Profiling relied on immunoSEQ multiplex PCR, and the TCRdb table lists in-frame clones only, not all of them. The sample lists about 140,000 clones, 80% to 85% occurring once. In regard to this clone: Its antigen is as yet unknown.

The study, taken as a whole, reports: Previous analysis showed most TCR beta V segments were productive about 87% or about 30% of the time. Altogether, some 170 TCR beta chains were recorded as cytomegalovirus-associated. The dataset shows that most TCR sequences were rare, while some public TCRs occurred in many donors.

The chain recombines TRBV5-5 with TRBJ1-2; 12 nucleotides align to TRBD1. Input material: PBMCs. This clonotype was sampled from a female donor in good health and CMV-seronegative. CDR3 in amino acids: CASSPGTGGFGYTF. CDR3 coding DNA: TGTGCCAGCAGCCCTGGGACAGGGGGCTTTGGCTACACCTTC. Filled out from reference TRBV5-5 and TRBJ1-2, the complete variable domain reads DAGVTQSPTHLIKTRGQQVTLRCSPISGHKSVSWYQQVLGQGPQFIFQYYEKEERGRGNFPDRFSARQFPNYSSELNVNALLLGDSALYLCASSPGTGGFGYTFGSGTRLTVV.